The sample holds one count of the clone carrying this T cell receptor beta chain. Other DNA sequences in this sample translate to the same CDR3. The sample comes from a study of blood T cell repertoires in COVID-19. Whole-study context: Collection of acute and convalescent COVID-19 samples took place in the United States, Italy and Spain. From T cells, B-cell-depleted T cells, or PBMCs came the material, which was cDNA or gDNA.

Germline lookup yields CDR1 KGHDR and CDR2 SFDVKD. The germline V and J ends were trimmed by 4 bases and 3 bases, with 15 bases remaining between them. This CDR3 region has 16 residues. Original methodology: By means of reference gene primer amplification, nucleated cell counts were estimated. Sequenced by immunoSEQ multiplex PCR; TCRdb stores in-frame clones only, minus some. V, J and clone size are taken as reported in that table, and D and trimming were inferred from the DNA itself. In the table there are 100,000 or so clones, approximately 93% of which are singletons. V usage is TRBV24-1 and J usage is TRBJ1-5; D is uncertain. The sequence derives from a man aged 60 to 75 with acute or convalescent COVID-19. Sequencing was carried out using peripheral blood. This CDR3 is CATSDPRTGNNQPQHF. In DNA, the CDR3 is TGTGCCACCAGTGACCCCCGGACGGGAAACAATCAGCCCCAGCATTTT.